What follows are 14 T cell receptor beta chains derived from one specimen sequenced in a study of breast tumors, draining lymph nodes, adjacent tissues. Samples came from axillary lymph nodes draining the breast cancer. MiXCR, applied by TCRdb to the multiplex PCR reads, yields one record per CDR3 protein. The sample yields around 300,000 distinct CDR3 sequences, 30% seen once. The material sequenced was axillary lymph node tissue. The source is a female donor with breast cancer. Some clones in this sample may be carry-over from other donors' samples.

This clonotype was found many times. The chain uses TRBV30 and TRBJ1-6; D may be TRBD1 (6 bases). Trimming pared 2 bases from V and 9 bases from J, leaving 11 bases between. The CDR3 is made up of 13 amino acids. CDR1 and CDR2 (germline): GTSNPN, SVGIG (reference sequence). DNA for the CDR3: TGTGCCTGGAGTCCCAGGGGCGGTTCACCCCTCCACTTT. Protein: CAWSPRGGSPLHF.

This clonotype was detected ten times or more. The V gene is TRBV20-1, the J gene TRBJ2-2; no clear D. Trimming removed 1 base from V and 1 base from J, with 7 bases in between. The CDR3 runs to 14 residues. Per germline, CDR1 DFQATT and CDR2 SNEGSKA (reference sequence). The CDR3 region is CSARGDGNTGELFF. The CDR3 region has the DNA TGCAGTGCTAGAGGTGATGGGAACACCGGGGAGCTGTTTTTT.

The V gene is TRBV3-1, the J gene TRBJ1-4, with TRBD1 as a possible D gene (5 bases). From germline, CDR1 is LGHDT and CDR2 YNNKEL (reference sequence). V was clipped by 3 bases and J by 8 bases, with 10 bases between them. This CDR3 is built from 13 residues. CDR3 residues: CASSHPPGEKLFF. CDR3 nucleotide sequence: TGTGCCAGCAGCCATCCCCCAGGGGAAAAACTGTTTTTT.

This clonotype was recorded at least ten times. In DNA form, the CDR3 reads TGTGCCAGCAGCGTAGTGGCGGGAGGTTGGAATGAGCAGTTCTTC. Its translation: CASSVVAGGWNEQFF. The V and J genes are TRBV9 and TRBJ2-1; the match to TRBD2 covers 8 bases. V lost 0 bases to trimming and J lost 7 bases; unmatched junction nucleotides: 6. The length of the CDR3 is 15 residues. Per germline, CDR1 SGDLS and CDR2 YYNGEE.

There are many counts of this clonotype. The chain joins TRBV7-2 to TRBJ1-2, with D maybe TRBD1 (5 bases). Trimming stripped 3 bases from V and 0 bases from J, with 11 bases between. The CDR3 contains 15 residues. The V gene's germline CDR1 is SGHTA and CDR2 FQGNSA. In DNA, the CDR3 is TGTGCCAGCAGCTTGACAGTGCCATCTAACTATGGCTACACCTTC. Its protein is CASSLTVPSNYGYTF.

The table lists this clonotype with many counts. The rearrangement joins TRBV7-3 to TRBJ2-5, with TRBD1 matching over 7 bases. Germline V lookup: CDR1 SGHTA, CDR2 FQGTGA. Trimming cost V 6 bases and J 5 bases; bases outside gene matches: 6. The CDR3 spans 13 residues. The CDR3 protein is CASSTGAEETQYF. In DNA, the CDR3 is TGTGCCAGCAGTACAGGGGCGGAGGAGACCCAGTACTTC.

In its sample, this clonotype was seen a few times. A much larger clone lies one base from this, so it may be a read error. The chain combines TRBV20-1 with TRBJ1-2; the D is unclear. Germline CDR1 DFQATT, CDR2 SNEGSKA (reference sequence). This CDR3 is 16 amino acids long. DNA of the CDR3: TGCAGTGCTAGAGATTTAATGACGTTACAGCACTATGGCTCCACCTTC. It yields the protein CSARDLMTLQHYGSTF.

A remark on this clonotype: This may be a read error: a much more frequent sequence differs by one nucleotide. V and J are TRBV19 and TRBJ1-4, with 7 bases lining up with TRBD1. Germline V gives CDR1 LNHDA, CDR2 SQIVND (reference sequence). The CDR3 is 14 residues long. The CDR3 loop is CASTTGASNEELFF. The CDR3 nucleotides read TGTGCCAGTACCACAGGGGCCTCTAATGAAGAACTGTTTTTT.

In this sample, this clonotype turned up many times. The CDR3 sequence is CASSQGWSSYNEQFF. The CDR3, as DNA: TGCGCCAGCAGCCAAGGCTGGAGCTCCTACAATGAGCAGTTCTTC. This sequence joins TRBV4-3 and TRBJ2-1, with no clear D. The CDR3 has 15 residues. Germline V gene data show CDR1 as LGHNA and CDR2 as YSLEER. The V gene lost 1 base and the J gene lost 0 bases, with 7 bases spanning the gap.

V is TRBV9 and J is TRBJ2-3, with D perhaps given as TRBD1 or TRBD2 (5 bases each). The length of the CDR3 is 18 residues. Germline V CDR1 and CDR2: SGDLS, YYNGEE. V lost 7 bases to trimming and J lost 0 bases, with 24 bases between them. DNA for the CDR3: TGTGCCAGCGGCGCCCGAAGATGGGGGACGACTAGCACAGATACGCAGTATTTT. Its translation: CASGARRWGTTSTDTQYF.

This clonotype showed up many times. V and J are TRBV12-3 or TRBV12-4 and TRBJ1-3; D is ambiguous. Between the trimmed V and J ends, which lost 6 bases and 7 bases, there was a span of 16 bases. The CDR3 length is 14 residues. The CDR3 coding sequence is TGTGCCAGCAGCCCTATAGGTACCCTCAACACCATATATTTT. This encodes CASSPIGTLNTIYF.

The V call is TRBV27, the J call TRBJ2-5; possible D gene TRBD2, 6 bases. The CDR3 runs to 13 residues. V was shortened by 5 bases and J by 6 bases, with 13 bases between the two germline ends. The V gene's germline CDR1 is MNHEY and CDR2 SMNVEV (reference sequence). The DNA for the CDR3 is TGTGCCAGCAGTCCGACCGGGAGAAAGACCCAGTACTTC. Its protein product is CASSPTGRKTQYF.

The table lists this clonotype with many counts. The genes are TRBV7-9 and TRBJ2-3; 13 nucleotides match TRBD2. Germline loops: CDR1 SEHNR, CDR2 FQNEAQ (reference sequence). J was trimmed by 1 base and V by 2 bases; bases with no gene match: 12. The CDR3 sequence is 20 residues long. The CDR3 loop reads CASSLSFTSGRASRTDTQYF. For the CDR3, the DNA is TGTGCCAGCAGCTTAAGTTTTACTAGCGGGAGGGCCAGTCGCACAGATACGCAGTATTTT.

For this clonotype: A read error may produce the germline difference seen at one junction end. The chain combines TRBV7-2 with TRBJ2-5; D is perhaps TRBD2 (6 bases). This CDR3 comprises 15 residues. Germline V gene lookup returns CDR1 SGHTA and CDR2 FQGNSA. CDR3 DNA: TGTGCCGGCAGCCCACAGGAGGGAACCACAGATACGCAGTATTTC. Translating it yields CAGSPQEGTTDTQYF.